The 13 T cell receptor beta chains below were found in one sample sequenced in a study of T cell clonality in common variable immunodeficiency. The repertoire was sequenced with immunoSEQ multiplex PCR; TCRdb's copy has only in-frame clones and lacks some. The data show 30,000 to 40,000 clones, with none appearing a single time. The sequencing input was peripheral blood mononuclear cells. Receptors were obtained from a person aged 18 to 70 in good health.

The sample holds many counts of this clone. Read data end 3 residues before the CDR3 end; the end is taken from the germline J gene. The gene calls are TRBV2 and TRBJ2-3; tentatively, D is TRBD1 (5 bases). The V end lost 2 bases, the J end lost 5 bases, and 5 bases lay between the germline ends. Germline CDR1 is SNHLY and CDR2 is FYNNEI. The CDR3 loop spans 12 amino acids. The CDR3 region is CASSEQGDTQYF. Incomplete CDR3 DNA: TGTGCCAGCAGTGAACAGGGAGATACG.

There are many counts of this clone. The read comes to an end 3 residues before the CDR3 does, leaving the germline J gene to fill in the end. This rearrangement joins TRBV11-2 to TRBJ2-1, with D tentatively TRBD2 (5 bases). V lost 4 bases to trimming and J lost 9 bases, with 19 bases between them. CDR3 length equals 15 residues. The V gene's germline CDR1 is SGHAT and CDR2 FQNNGV. Partial CDR3 DNA: TGTGCCAGCAGCTCCCAAGGAGCGGCCTACCCTGAG. This encodes CASSSQGAAYPE. The whole CDR3 sequence is CASSSQGAAYPEQFF.

This clone occurred many times. The observed sequence ends 3 residues before the CDR3 terminus, with the missing tail filled in from the germline J gene. The V call is TRBV18, the J call TRBJ2-2; 13 nucleotides match TRBD2. Unmatched junction bases numbered 13, after V lost 5 bases and J lost 1 base. In germline, CDR1 is KGHSH, CDR2 LQKENI. The CDR3 loop spans 20 amino acids. CDR3 bases read: TGTGCCAGCTCAGGCCTCCGGACTAGCGGGAGCTGGGAGAACACCGGGGAG. Protein sequence: CASSGLRTSGSWENTGE. The entire CDR3 protein is CASSGLRTSGSWENTGELFF.

This clone was recorded many times. The read gets to within 3 residues of the CDR3 end, and the germline J gene fills in the rest. The chain carries TRBV7-8 and TRBJ1-1; D is undetermined. V shed 6 bases and J shed 1 base, with 12 bases lying between them. The CDR3 covers 14 residues. From germline, CDR1 is SGHVS and CDR2 FQNEAQ. The CDR3 loop reads CASSPGLQNTEAFF. The CDR3 bases that were read are TGTGCCAGCAGTCCCGGACTTCAGAACACTGAA.

This clone was counted many times. Read coverage stops 3 residues before the CDR3 terminus; the germline J gene supplies the remainder. This sequence joins TRBV5-6 and TRBJ1-3; D is unresolved. Trimming shortened V by 0 bases and J by 0 bases, and 4 bases separated the two germline ends. The CDR3 has 14 amino acids. Per the germline V gene, CDR1 is SGHDT and CDR2 is YYEEEE. The covered CDR3 bases are TGTGCCAGCAGCTTGGCGTTCTCTGGAAACACC. It specifies CASSLAFSGNT. The entire CDR3 sequence reads CASSLAFSGNTIYF.

There are many counts of this clone. The missing CDR3 end, 3 residues past where the read stops, is filled in from the germline J gene. The V call is TRBV5-6, the J call TRBJ1-4, with 7 bases lining up with TRBD1. CDR1 and CDR2 (germline): SGHDT, YYEEEE. The CDR3 contains 14 residues. Trimming took 2 bases from V and 5 from J; bases not matched to a gene: 3. CDR3 residues: CASSFDRANEKLFF. The CDR3 DNA, read in part, is TGTGCCAGCAGCTTCGACAGGGCGAATGAAAAA.

This clone has at least ten counts. The CDR3 bases that were read are TGTGCCAGCAGCTTAGGGACAGGGGGTCGGGAGACC. The encoded protein is CASSLGTGGRET. Given in full, the CDR3 is CASSLGTGGRETQYF. The genes are TRBV7-3 and TRBJ2-5, with TRBD1 identical over 11 bases. The read ends 3 residues early relative to the CDR3; the germline J gene fills the gap. Trimming cost V 2 bases and J 5 bases; bases outside gene matches: 4. Germline CDR1 and CDR2: SGHTA and FQGTGA. The CDR3 runs 15 residues. The full variable domain, with the rest looked up from reference TRBV7-3 and TRBJ2-5, is GAGVSQTPSNKVTEKGKYVELRCDPISGHTALYWYRQSLGQGPEFLIYFQGTGAADDSGLPNDRFFAVRPEGSVSTLKIQRTERGDSAVYLCASSLGTGGRETQYFGPGTRLLVL.

This clone appeared many times. Read data end 3 residues before the CDR3 end; the end is taken from the germline J gene. The rearrangement links TRBV10-3 to TRBJ1-2; 12 bases fit TRBD1. The germline V gene has CDR1 ENHRY and CDR2 SYGVKD. V was clipped by 5 bases and J by 2 bases; unmatched bases: 9. This CDR3 comprises 17 residues. The sequenced CDR3 bases are TGTGCCATCAGTCCCGGGACAGGGGGCGTTGGGAACTATGGC. Its translation is CAISPGTGGVGNYG. The entire CDR3 protein reads CAISPGTGGVGNYGYTF.

This clone has ten or more counts. The read finishes 3 residues shy of the CDR3 end, and the germline J gene is used to complete it. The chain has TRBV20-1 and TRBJ1-5; 8 nucleotides line up with TRBD1. The junction had 10 bases not matched to a gene; V was cut back by 5 bases and J by 4 bases. The V gene's germline CDR1 is DFQATT and CDR2 SNEGSKA (reference sequence). This CDR3 comprises 15 residues. CDR3: CSAGRLQGVNQPQHF. Partial CDR3 DNA: TGCAGTGCTGGGAGACTACAGGGGGTGAATCAGCCC.

This clone was seen more than once but under ten times. Read coverage stops 3 residues before the CDR3 terminus; the germline J gene supplies the remainder. The chain links TRBV19 to TRBJ2-5; the match to TRBD2 covers 7 bases. Losses at the gene ends were 5 bases for V and 1 base for J; bases not matched to a gene: 10. The CDR3 extends over 16 amino acids. Germline CDR1 LNHDA, CDR2 SQIVND (reference sequence). This chain's CDR3 is CASSSGGNGAQETQYF. Incomplete CDR3 DNA: TGTGCCAGTAGTTCCGGGGGGAACGGAGCCCAAGAGACC.

This clone was detected many times. The CDR3 end is not reached by the read, which stops 3 residues before it; the germline J gene fills it in. V usage is TRBV19 and J usage is TRBJ1-5; 9 bases align to TRBD1. This CDR3 has 15 amino acids. V shed 3 bases and J 6 bases; nucleotides not matched to a gene: 6. Germline values: CDR1 LNHDA, CDR2 SQIVND (reference sequence). CDR3 amino acids: CASSITGQGFQPQHF. The DNA read from the CDR3 is TGTGCCAGTAGTATTACGGGACAGGGCTTTCAGCCC.

This clone was counted a few times. Read sequence stops 3 residues before the CDR3 end, and the germline J gene provides the missing end. This rearrangement joins TRBV27 to TRBJ2-7; 9 nucleotides align to TRBD1. V was clipped by 6 bases and J by 5 bases; unmatched bases: 2. Germline V gives CDR1 MNHEY, CDR2 SMNVEV (reference sequence). The CDR3 has 12 residues. The covered CDR3 bases are TGTGCCAGCAGGGACAGGGGTGACGAG. It translates to CASRDRGDE. The complete CDR3 protein is CASRDRGDEQYF.

At least ten counts were recorded for this clone. The sequenced fragment ends 3 residues before the CDR3 boundary, so the rest is inferred from the germline J gene. V is TRBV7-8 and J is TRBJ1-4; 9 nucleotides match TRBD1. Losses at the gene ends were 4 bases for V and 4 bases for J; bases not matched to a gene: 4. Germline-derived CDR1 and CDR2 are SGHVS and FQNEAQ. This CDR3 contains 15 residues. The CDR3 region is CASSSQGALNEKLFF. The sequenced part of the CDR3 DNA is TGTGCCAGCAGCTCACAGGGGGCTCTTAATGAAAAA.